Described below is a single T cell receptor beta chain sequence and its context. Its cognate antigen is unknown. V lost 2 bases, J lost 2 bases, and 16 bases lay in between. The CDR3 runs to 16 residues. CDR1 and CDR2 (germline): SGHTA, FQGNSA. This specimen belongs to a study of T cell repertoires in cytomegalovirus infection. Study in general: In public TCR beta signatures, there were indications of both CMV infection and matching HLA type. Regarding the study as a whole: Using cumulative public TCR beta family frequency, the authors identified those who carried CMV together with the relevant HLA. Within the response measured ex vivo, HLA-C-restricted CMV-specific TCR beta clonotypes were dominant.

MiXCR was run by TCRdb on the reads, yielding one entry per CDR3 protein. The sample carries about 740,000 distinct CDR3 sequences, roughly a third recorded once. The V gene is TRBV7-2, the J gene TRBJ2-7; maybe TRBD1 (5 bases). The receptor comes from a human donor in good health (CMV status not recorded). Some clones in this sample may be carry-over from other donors' samples. Sequencing was carried out using PBMCs. DNA of the CDR3: TGTGCCAGCAGCTTACGGGTGGGCAGGGCGACCTACGAGCAGTACTTC. It specifies CASSLRVGRATYEQYF.